This TCR beta chain was retrieved from a study of CD4+ T cells in melanoma. Study-level points and caveats: Neoantigen-specific CD4+ T cells in melanoma reportedly had diverse differentiation states.

Only in-frame clones appear in the TCRdb table, and some are missing; sequencing was by immunoSEQ multiplex PCR. The sample holds about 140,000 clones; approximately 91% are singletons and the top ten take more than 1.5%. The CDR3 is 13 residues long. Per the germline V gene, CDR1 is SEHNR and CDR2 is FQNEAQ (reference sequence). V lost 0 bases to trimming and J lost 4 bases, with 3 bases between them. Concerning this clone: Its target is unknown.

V is TRBV7-9 and J is TRBJ2-2; D gene ambiguous. The sequence was obtained from a human donor with melanoma. The CDR3: CASSLAATGELFF. CDR3 DNA: TGTGCCAGCAGCTTAGCCGCCACCGGGGAGCTGTTTTTT.